This entry describes one T cell receptor beta chain. Deletions cut 4 bases from V and 3 bases from J, with 7 bases between. CDR1 and CDR2 from the germline V gene are SGHDN and FVKESK. This CDR3 has 12 residues. This entry belongs to a study of technical replicates of blood from a few donors. Sequencing used immunoSEQ multiplex PCR; TCRdb keeps in-frame clones, though not all of them. The data hold 70,000 to 85,000 clones, with roughly 89% observed a single time. This sequence originates from a human donor in good health. Sequenced input: T cells isolated from PBMCs. The gene calls are TRBV14 and TRBJ2-7, with D unresolved. The CDR3 is CASSPPSYEQYF. As DNA, the CDR3 is TGTGCCAGCAGCCCTCCGAGCTACGAGCAGTACTTC.